What follows describes a single T cell receptor beta chain. Its cognate antigen is unknown. The data originate from a study of T cell repertoires in cytomegalovirus infection. Findings and caveats of the study: CMV-specific TCR beta clonotypes restricted by HLA-C dominated the ex vivo response.

TCRdb reprocessed the reads with MiXCR, giving one entry per CDR3 protein. The sample yields 300,000 to 400,000 distinct CDR3 sequences, 20% to 25% seen once. CDR3 size: 14 residues. With 2 bases clipped from V and 6 bases from J, the junction kept 9 bases outside the gene matches. Per the germline V gene, CDR1 is DFQATT and CDR2 is SNEGSKA (reference sequence). The chain recombines TRBV20-1 with TRBJ2-7; 8 nucleotides agree with TRBD2. This receptor was taken from a human donor in good health (CMV status not recorded). Some clones in this sample may be carry-over from other donors' samples. This sample comprised cultured PBMCs, obtained from culture after CMV antigen stimulation. CDR3 amino acids: CSARPPGGTSEQYF. As DNA, the CDR3 is TGCAGTGCTAGACCGCCGGGCGGGACTAGCGAGCAGTACTTC.